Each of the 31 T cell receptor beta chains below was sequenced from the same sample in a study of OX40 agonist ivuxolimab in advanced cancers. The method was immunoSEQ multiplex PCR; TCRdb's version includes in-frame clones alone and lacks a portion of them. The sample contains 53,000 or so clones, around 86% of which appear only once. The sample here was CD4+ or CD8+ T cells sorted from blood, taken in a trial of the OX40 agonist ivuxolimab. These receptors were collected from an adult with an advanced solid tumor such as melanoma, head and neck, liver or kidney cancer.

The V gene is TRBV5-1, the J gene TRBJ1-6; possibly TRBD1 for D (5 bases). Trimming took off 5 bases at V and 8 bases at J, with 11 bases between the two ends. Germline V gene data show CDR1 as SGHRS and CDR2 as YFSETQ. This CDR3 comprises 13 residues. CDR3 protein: CASRWGEDSPLHF. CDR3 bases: TGCGCCAGCAGGTGGGGGGAGGATTCACCCCTCCACTTT.

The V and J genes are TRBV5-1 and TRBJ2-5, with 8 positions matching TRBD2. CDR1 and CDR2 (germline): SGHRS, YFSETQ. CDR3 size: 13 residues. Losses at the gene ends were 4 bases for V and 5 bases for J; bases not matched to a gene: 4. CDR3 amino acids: CASSRQRGETQYF. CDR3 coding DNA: TGCGCCAGCAGCCGCCAGCGGGGGGAGACCCAGTACTTC.

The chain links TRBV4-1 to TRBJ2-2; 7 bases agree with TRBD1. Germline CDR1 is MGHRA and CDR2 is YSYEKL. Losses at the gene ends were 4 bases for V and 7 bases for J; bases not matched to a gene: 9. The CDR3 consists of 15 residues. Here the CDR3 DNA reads TGCGCCAGCAGCCCTCGACAAGGGGGCCACGGGGAGCTGTTTTTT. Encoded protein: CASSPRQGGHGELFF.

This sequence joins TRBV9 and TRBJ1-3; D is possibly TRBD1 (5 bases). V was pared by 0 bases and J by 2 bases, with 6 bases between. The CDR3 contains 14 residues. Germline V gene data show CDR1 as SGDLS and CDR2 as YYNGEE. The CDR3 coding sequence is TGTGCCAGCAGCGTAGGGGGACCTGGAAACACCATATATTTT. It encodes CASSVGGPGNTIYF.

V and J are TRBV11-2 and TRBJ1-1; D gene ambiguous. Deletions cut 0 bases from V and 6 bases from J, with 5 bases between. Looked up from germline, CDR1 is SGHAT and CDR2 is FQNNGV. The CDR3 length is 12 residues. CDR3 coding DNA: TGTGCCAGCAGCTTAGATCAGGCTGAAGCTTTCTTT. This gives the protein CASSLDQAEAFF.

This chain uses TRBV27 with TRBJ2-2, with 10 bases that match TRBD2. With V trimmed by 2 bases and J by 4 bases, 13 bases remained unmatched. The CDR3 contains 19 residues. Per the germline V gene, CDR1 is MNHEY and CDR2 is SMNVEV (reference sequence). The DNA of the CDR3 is TGTGCCAGCAGTTTAATTAGGGTCCTAGCGGGAGTTGGCACCGGGGAGCTGTTTTTT. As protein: CASSLIRVLAGVGTGELFF.

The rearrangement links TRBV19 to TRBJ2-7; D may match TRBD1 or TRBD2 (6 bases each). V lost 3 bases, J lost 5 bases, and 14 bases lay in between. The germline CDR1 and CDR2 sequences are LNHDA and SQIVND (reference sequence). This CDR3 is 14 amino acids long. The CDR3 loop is CASSIVGGLDEQYF. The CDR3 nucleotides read TGTGCCAGTAGTATCGTCGGGGGCTTGGACGAGCAGTACTTC.

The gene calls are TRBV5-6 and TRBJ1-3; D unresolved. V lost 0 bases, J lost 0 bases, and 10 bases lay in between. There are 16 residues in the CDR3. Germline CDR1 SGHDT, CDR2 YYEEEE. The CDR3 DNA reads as TGTGCCAGCAGCTTGGACCCGTGGACCTCTGGAAACACCATATATTTT. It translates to CASSLDPWTSGNTIYF. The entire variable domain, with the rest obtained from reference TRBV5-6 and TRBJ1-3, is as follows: DAGVTQSPTHLIKTRGQQVTLRCSPKSGHDTVSWYQQALGQGPQFIFQYYEEEERQRGNFPDRFSGHQFPNYSSELNVNALLLGDSALYLCASSLDPWTSGNTIYFGEGSWLTVV.

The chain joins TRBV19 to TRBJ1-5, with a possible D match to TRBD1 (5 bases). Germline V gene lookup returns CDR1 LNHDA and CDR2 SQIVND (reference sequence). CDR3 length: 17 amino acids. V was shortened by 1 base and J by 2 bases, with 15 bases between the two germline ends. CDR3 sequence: CASSIGVGGSGNQPQHF. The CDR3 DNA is TGTGCCAGTAGTATAGGAGTGGGGGGATCTGGCAATCAGCCCCAGCATTTT.

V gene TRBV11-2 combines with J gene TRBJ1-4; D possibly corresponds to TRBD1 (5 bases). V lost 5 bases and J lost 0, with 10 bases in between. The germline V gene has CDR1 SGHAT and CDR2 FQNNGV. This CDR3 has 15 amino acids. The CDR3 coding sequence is TGTGCCAGCAGCCCCCGGGGGGCAACTAATGAAAAACTGTTTTTT. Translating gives CASSPRGATNEKLFF.

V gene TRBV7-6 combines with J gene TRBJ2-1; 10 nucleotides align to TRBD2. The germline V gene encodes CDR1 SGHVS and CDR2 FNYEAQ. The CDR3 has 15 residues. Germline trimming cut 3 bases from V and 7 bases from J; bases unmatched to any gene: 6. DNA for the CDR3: TGTGCCAGCAGCTTGGCAGCGGGGGGGCGGAATGAGCAGTTCTTC. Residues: CASSLAAGGRNEQFF.

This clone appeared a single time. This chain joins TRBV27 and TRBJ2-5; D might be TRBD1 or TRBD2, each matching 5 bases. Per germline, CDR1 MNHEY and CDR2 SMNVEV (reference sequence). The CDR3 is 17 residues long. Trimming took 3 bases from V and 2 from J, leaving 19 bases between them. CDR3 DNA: TGTGCCAGCAGTTTGGGGCGGCGTCCGAGGGGTCAAGAGACCCAGTACTTC. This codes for CASSLGRRPRGQETQYF.

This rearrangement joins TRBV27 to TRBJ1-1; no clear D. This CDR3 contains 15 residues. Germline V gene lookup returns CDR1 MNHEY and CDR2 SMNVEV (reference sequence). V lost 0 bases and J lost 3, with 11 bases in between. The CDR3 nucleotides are TGTGCCAGCAGTTTATCGCGACTCGAATACACTGAAGCTTTCTTT. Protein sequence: CASSLSRLEYTEAFF.

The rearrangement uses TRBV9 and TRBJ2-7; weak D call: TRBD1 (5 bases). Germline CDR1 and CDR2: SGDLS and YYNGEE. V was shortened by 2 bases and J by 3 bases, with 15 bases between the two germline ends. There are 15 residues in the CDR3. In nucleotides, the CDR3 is TGTGCCAGCAGCGTGGGGCAAGACCGCTACTACGAGCAGTACTTC. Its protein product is CASSVGQDRYYEQYF.

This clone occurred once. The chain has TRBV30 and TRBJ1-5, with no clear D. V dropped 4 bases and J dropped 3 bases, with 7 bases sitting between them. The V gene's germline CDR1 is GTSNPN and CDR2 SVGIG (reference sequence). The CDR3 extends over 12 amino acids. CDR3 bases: TGTGCCTGGAAACGGAACAATCAGCCCCAGCATTTT. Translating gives CAWKRNNQPQHF.

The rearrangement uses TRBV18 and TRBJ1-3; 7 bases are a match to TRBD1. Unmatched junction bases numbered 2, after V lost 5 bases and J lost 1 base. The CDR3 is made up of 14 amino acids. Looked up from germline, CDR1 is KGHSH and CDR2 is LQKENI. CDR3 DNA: TGTGCCAGCTCAACACAGGGGTCTGGAAACACCATATATTTT. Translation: CASSTQGSGNTIYF.

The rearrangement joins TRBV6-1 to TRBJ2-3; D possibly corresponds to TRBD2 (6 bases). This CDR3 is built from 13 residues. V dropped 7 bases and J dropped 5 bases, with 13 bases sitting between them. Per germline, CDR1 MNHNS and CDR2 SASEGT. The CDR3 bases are TGTGCCAGCACCAGGGACTCTAGAGATACGCAGTATTTT. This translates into CASTRDSRDTQYF.

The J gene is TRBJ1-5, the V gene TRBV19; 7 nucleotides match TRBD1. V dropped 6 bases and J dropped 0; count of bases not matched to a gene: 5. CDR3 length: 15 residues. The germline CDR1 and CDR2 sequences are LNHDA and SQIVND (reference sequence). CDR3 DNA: TGTGCCAGTAGACCGGGACAGACTAGCAATCAGCCCCAGCATTTT. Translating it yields CASRPGQTSNQPQHF.

The CDR3 spells CASSFGTGPGANVLTF. CDR3 nucleotide sequence: TGTGCCAGCAGCTTCGGGACAGGGCCTGGGGCCAACGTCCTGACTTTC. The rearrangement uses TRBV7-9 and TRBJ2-6, with 9 bases aligning to TRBD1. The CDR3 is 16 residues long. From germline, CDR1 is SEHNR and CDR2 FQNEAQ (reference sequence). The junction had 2 bases not matched to a gene; V was cut back by 3 bases and J by 2 bases.

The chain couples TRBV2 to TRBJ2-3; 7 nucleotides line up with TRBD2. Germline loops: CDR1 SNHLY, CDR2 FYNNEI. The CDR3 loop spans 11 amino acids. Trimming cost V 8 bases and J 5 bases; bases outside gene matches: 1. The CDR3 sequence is CASRGEDTQYF. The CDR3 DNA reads TGTGCCAGCCGGGGGGAAGATACGCAGTATTTT. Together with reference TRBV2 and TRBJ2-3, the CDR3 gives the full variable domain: EPEVTQTPSHQVTQMGQEVILRCVPISNHLYFYWYRQILGQKVEFLVSFYNNEISEKSEIFDDQFSVERPDGSNFTLKIRSTKLEDSAMYFCASRGEDTQYFGPGTRLTVL.

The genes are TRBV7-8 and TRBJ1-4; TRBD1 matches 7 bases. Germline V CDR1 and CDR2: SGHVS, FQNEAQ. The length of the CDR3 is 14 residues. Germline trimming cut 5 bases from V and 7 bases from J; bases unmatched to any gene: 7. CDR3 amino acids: CASSQNRDSEKLFF. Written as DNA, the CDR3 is TGTGCCAGCAGCCAAAACCGGGACAGTGAAAAACTGTTTTTT.

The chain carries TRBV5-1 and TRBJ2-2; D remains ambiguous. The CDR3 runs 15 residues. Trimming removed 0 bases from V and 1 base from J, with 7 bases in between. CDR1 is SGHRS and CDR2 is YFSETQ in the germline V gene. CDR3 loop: CASSLVSRNTGELFF. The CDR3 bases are TGCGCCAGCAGCTTGGTGTCGCGGAACACCGGGGAGCTGTTTTTT.

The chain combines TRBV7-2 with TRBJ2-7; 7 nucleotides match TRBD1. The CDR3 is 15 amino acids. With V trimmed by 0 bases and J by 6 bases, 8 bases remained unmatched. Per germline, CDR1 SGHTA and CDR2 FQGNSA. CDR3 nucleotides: TGTGCCAGCAGCTTAGCGTTCAGGGCAGGGGGCGAGCAGTACTTC. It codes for CASSLAFRAGGEQYF.

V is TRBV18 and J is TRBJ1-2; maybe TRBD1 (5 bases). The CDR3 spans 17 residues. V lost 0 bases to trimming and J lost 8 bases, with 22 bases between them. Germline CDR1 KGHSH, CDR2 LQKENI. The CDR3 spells CASSPPPSGVPGKGYTF. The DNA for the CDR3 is TGTGCCAGCTCACCACCCCCCTCGGGGGTGCCAGGGAAGGGCTACACCTTC.

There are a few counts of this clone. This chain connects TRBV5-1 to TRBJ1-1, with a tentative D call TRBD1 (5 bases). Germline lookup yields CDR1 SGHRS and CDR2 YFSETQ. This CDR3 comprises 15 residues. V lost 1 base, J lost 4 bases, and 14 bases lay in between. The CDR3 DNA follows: TGCGCCAGCAGCTTGTATCAGGGTAGTAGCACTGAAGCTTTCTTT. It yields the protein CASSLYQGSSTEAFF.

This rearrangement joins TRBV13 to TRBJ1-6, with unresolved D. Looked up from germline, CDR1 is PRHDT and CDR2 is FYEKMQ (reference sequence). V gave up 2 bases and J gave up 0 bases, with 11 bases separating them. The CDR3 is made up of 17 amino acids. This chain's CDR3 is CASSLRPQNSYNSPLHF. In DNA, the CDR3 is TGTGCCAGCAGCTTAAGACCACAGAACTCCTATAATTCACCCCTCCACTTT.

CDR3 region: CASTSYRASSYNEQFF. The CDR3 nucleotides are TGTGCCAGCACCTCCTACAGGGCGAGCTCCTACAATGAGCAGTTCTTC. The V call is TRBV2, the J call TRBJ2-1; D possibly corresponds to TRBD1 (6 bases). This CDR3 region has 16 residues. Germline CDR1 reads SNHLY; CDR2 reads FYNNEI. V lost 7 bases and J lost 0, with 16 bases in between.

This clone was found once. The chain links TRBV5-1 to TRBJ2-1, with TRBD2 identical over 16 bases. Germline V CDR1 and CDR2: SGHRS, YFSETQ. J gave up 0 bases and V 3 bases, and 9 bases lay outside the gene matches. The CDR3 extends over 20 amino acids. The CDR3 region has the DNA TGCGCCAGCAGCTGGACGGGACTAGCGGGGGGGCCGAGCTCCTACAATGAGCAGTTCTTC. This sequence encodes CASSWTGLAGGPSSYNEQFF.

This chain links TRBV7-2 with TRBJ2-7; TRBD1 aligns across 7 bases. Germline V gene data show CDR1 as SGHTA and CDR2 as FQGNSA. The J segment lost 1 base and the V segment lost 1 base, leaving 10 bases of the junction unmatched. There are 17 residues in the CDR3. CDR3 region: CASSLGTGITASYEQYF. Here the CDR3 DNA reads TGTGCCAGCAGCTTAGGGACAGGAATTACCGCATCCTACGAGCAGTACTTC.

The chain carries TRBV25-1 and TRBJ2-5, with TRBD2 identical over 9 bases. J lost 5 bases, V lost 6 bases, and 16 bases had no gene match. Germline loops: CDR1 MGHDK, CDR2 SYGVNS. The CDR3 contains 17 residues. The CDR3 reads CASSPRAGGPRGETQYF. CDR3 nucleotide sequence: TGTGCCAGCAGCCCCCGGGCGGGAGGGCCAAGGGGGGAGACCCAGTACTTC.

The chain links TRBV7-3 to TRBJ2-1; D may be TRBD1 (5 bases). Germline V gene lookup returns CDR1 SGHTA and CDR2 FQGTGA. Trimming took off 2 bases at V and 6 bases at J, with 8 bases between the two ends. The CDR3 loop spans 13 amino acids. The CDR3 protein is CASSLGASNEQFF. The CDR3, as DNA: TGTGCCAGCAGCTTAGGGGCCAGCAATGAGCAGTTCTTC.